This entry concerns a single T cell receptor beta chain. The entry originates in a study of PD-L1 blockade in urothelial cancer. About the study: T cell content in blood samples showed a median of about 140,000.

In germline, CDR1 is SGHRS, CDR2 YFSETQ. There are 15 residues in the CDR3. Losses at the gene ends were 3 bases for V and 0 bases for J; bases not matched to a gene: 5. Sequencing used immunoSEQ multiplex PCR; TCRdb keeps in-frame clones, though not all of them. The sample has 35,000 to 40,000 clones, 86% seen once; the top ten hold roughly 24%. This sample's time point: peripheral blood 6 weeks after treatment start. The genes are TRBV5-1 and TRBJ2-7, with 8 bases aligning to TRBD2. The receptor was isolated from a man in his 60s with urothelial cancer. The sample here was PBMCs, taken around atezolizumab (anti-PD-L1) treatment. CDR3 sequence (DNA): TGCGCCAGCAGCTATAGCGGGAAGACCTCCTACGAGCAGTACTTC. It specifies CASSYSGKTSYEQYF.